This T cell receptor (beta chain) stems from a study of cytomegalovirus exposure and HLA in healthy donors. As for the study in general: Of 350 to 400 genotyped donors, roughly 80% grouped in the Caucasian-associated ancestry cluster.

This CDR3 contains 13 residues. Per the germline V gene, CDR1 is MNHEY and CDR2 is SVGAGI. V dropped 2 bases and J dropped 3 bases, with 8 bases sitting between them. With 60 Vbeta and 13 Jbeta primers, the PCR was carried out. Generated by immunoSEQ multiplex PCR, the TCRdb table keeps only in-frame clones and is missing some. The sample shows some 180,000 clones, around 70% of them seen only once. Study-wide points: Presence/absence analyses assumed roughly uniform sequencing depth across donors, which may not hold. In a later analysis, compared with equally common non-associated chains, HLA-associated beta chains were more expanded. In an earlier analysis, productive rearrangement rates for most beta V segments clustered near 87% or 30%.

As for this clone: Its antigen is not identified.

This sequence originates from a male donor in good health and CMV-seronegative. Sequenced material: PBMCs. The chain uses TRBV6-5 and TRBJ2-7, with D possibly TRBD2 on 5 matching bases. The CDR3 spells CASSYGGYYEQYF. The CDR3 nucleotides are TGTGCCAGCAGTTACGGAGGTTACTACGAGCAGTACTTC.